Following are 8 T cell receptor beta chains from one sample sequenced in a study of a mutant IDH1 vaccine in newly diagnosed glioma. This table comes from immunoSEQ multiplex PCR, and its TCRdb copy is limited to in-frame clones, with some not included. This table holds 25,000 to 35,000 clones, about 90% found once. Time point specified: week 5, during vaccination. All doses held 300 ug of mutant IDH1 20-mer peptide, with topical imiquimod. These receptors have no known antigen. The sample here was PBMCs, taken from a glioma patient whose treatment included an IDH1 peptide vaccine. These receptors all stem from a man aged 18 to 29 with glioma.

This chain uses TRBV30 with TRBJ1-4, with D tentatively TRBD1 (5 bases). V was trimmed by 3 bases and J by 4 bases, leaving 15 bases between them. The CDR3 sequence is 15 residues long. Germline V lookup: CDR1 GTSNPN, CDR2 SVGIG (reference sequence). Here the CDR3 reads CAWRLPGRINEKLFF. The DNA of the CDR3 is TGTGCCTGGAGACTCCCGGGACGGATTAATGAAAAACTGTTTTTT.

The chain uses TRBV19 and TRBJ1-4; D is ambiguous. Germline CDR1 LNHDA, CDR2 SQIVND (reference sequence). V shed 3 bases and J shed 7 bases, with 12 bases lying between them. This CDR3 is built from 14 residues. CDR3 in amino acids: CASSIHRGGEKLFF. The CDR3 DNA reads as TGTGCCAGTAGTATTCATCGGGGAGGTGAAAAACTGTTTTTT.

The genes are TRBV6-1 and TRBJ1-4; TRBD1 matches 8 bases. Germline assignment: CDR1 MNHNS and CDR2 SASEGT. V shed 6 bases and J 3 bases; nucleotides not matched to a gene: 3. The length of the CDR3 is 14 residues. The CDR3 reads CASRKGQANEKLFF. The CDR3, as DNA: TGTGCCAGCAGAAAGGGACAGGCTAATGAAAAACTGTTTTTT.

This chain joins TRBV5-3 and TRBJ2-3; 12 bases align to TRBD1. TRBV5-3 is known as an ORF, though its function is uncertain. This CDR3 has 15 residues. With 8 bases clipped from V and 5 bases from J, the junction kept 9 bases outside the gene matches. The chain's CDR3 is CASHSGTGGKDTQYF. Here the CDR3 DNA reads TGTGCCAGCCATTCCGGGACAGGGGGCAAAGATACGCAGTATTTT.

This clone has just a few counts. V gene TRBV6-4 combines with J gene TRBJ2-1; no clear D gene. Germline CDR1 and CDR2: MRHNA and SNTAGT. Between the trimmed V and J ends, which lost 1 base and 6 bases, there was a span of 7 bases. This CDR3 contains 13 residues. The CDR3 coding sequence is TGTGCCAGCAGTGACTTGGTCACCAATGAGCAGTTCTTC. Translating it yields CASSDLVTNEQFF.

The rearrangement uses TRBV9 and TRBJ2-3; D gene unclear. Germline V lookup: CDR1 SGDLS, CDR2 YYNGEE. The V end was cut by 0 bases, the J end by 3 bases, with 11 bases between. This CDR3 has 15 residues. The DNA for the CDR3 is TGTGCCAGCAGCGTAGGGCTGGAGTTGACAGATACGCAGTATTTT. Translated: CASSVGLELTDTQYF.

This chain uses TRBV9 with TRBJ1-1, with 9 nucleotides matching TRBD1. This CDR3 comprises 15 residues. The V and J ends lost 4 bases and 2 bases, in that order; junction bases with no gene match: 6. Germline assignment: CDR1 SGDLS and CDR2 YYNGEE. The CDR3 DNA follows: TGTGCCAGCAGCCCAAGGGGACAGGGTAACACTGAAGCTTTCTTT. It is translated as CASSPRGQGNTEAFF.

V and J are TRBV11-2 and TRBJ2-7, with 9 bases fitting TRBD1. Per germline, CDR1 SGHAT and CDR2 FQNNGV. The CDR3 sequence is 14 residues long. J lost 3 bases, V lost 5 bases, and 5 bases had no gene match. The CDR3 DNA sequence: TGTGCCAGCAGCGCTTCGACAGGGGGCTACGAGCAGTACTTC. Translation gives CASSASTGGYEQYF.